These 21 T cell receptor beta chains share one sample of origin, sequenced in a study of shared clonotypes between healthy human individuals. Only in-frame clones appear in the TCRdb table, and some are missing; sequencing was by immunoSEQ multiplex PCR. The table includes over 1.5 million clones, 98% detected once. The sample consisted of naive CD4+ T cells sorted from blood. Documented subset: CD45RA+ positively selected. All receptors derive from a man aged 25 to 40 in good health.

In DNA form, the CDR3 reads TGTGCCAGCAGCTTAGTTAGCGGACAGAAGACTAATGAAAAACTGTTTTTT. Translated: CASSLVSGQKTNEKLFF. The chain recombines TRBV7-9 with TRBJ1-4, with D tentatively TRBD1 (6 bases). Trimming took off 1 base at V and 2 bases at J, with 14 bases between the two ends. CDR1 and CDR2 from the germline V gene are SEHNR and FQNEAQ (reference sequence). CDR3 length equals 17 residues.

The table lists this clone with a count of one. This chain uses TRBV7-9 with TRBJ2-2, with D perhaps matching TRBD1 or TRBD2 (5 bases each). Trimming cost V 6 bases and J 5 bases, with 13 bases left between them. The CDR3 is 14 amino acids. Germline V gene data show CDR1 as SEHNR and CDR2 as FQNEAQ (reference sequence). The CDR3 coding sequence is TGTGCCAGCAGAGTGGGGGTGGATACCGGGGAGCTGTTTTTT. Translated: CASRVGVDTGELFF.

The chain links TRBV6-1 to TRBJ2-7; D is possibly TRBD1 or TRBD2 (7 bases each). Germline assignment: CDR1 MNHNS and CDR2 SASEGT. This CDR3 is built from 15 residues. With 6 bases removed from V and 3 bases from J, the gap between germline ends came to 18 bases. The CDR3 bases are TGTGCCAGCAGGGGGAGGGACAGACAAAGCTACGAGCAGTACTTC. The encoded protein is CASRGRDRQSYEQYF.

This clone was found once. The V and J genes are TRBV9 and TRBJ2-1, with no clear D. Between the trimmed V and J ends, which lost 0 bases and 5 bases, there was a span of 6 bases. Germline V gene lookup returns CDR1 SGDLS and CDR2 YYNGEE. The CDR3 sequence is 13 residues long. The chain's CDR3 is CASSVAQDNEQFF. The CDR3 DNA reads as TGTGCCAGCAGCGTAGCTCAGGACAATGAGCAGTTCTTC.

The chain combines TRBV10-3 with TRBJ1-5; no clear D. From germline, CDR1 is ENHRY and CDR2 SYGVKD. Trimming cost V 6 bases and J 5 bases, with 11 bases left between them. The CDR3 spans 13 residues. The CDR3 DNA is TGTGCCATCAGGAGGGAGGGTGATCAGCCCCAGCATTTT. It specifies CAIRREGDQPQHF.

J is TRBJ1-1 and V is TRBV19; D is perhaps TRBD1 (6 bases). CDR1 is LNHDA and CDR2 is SQIVND in the germline V gene (reference sequence). With 5 bases removed from V and 1 base from J, the gap between germline ends came to 11 bases. CDR3 length: 14 amino acids. The CDR3 region is CASSLGARNTEAFF. DNA of the CDR3: TGTGCCAGTAGTTTGGGGGCGCGGAACACTGAAGCTTTCTTT. The full variable domain, its missing parts supplied by reference TRBV19 and TRBJ1-1, is DGGITQSPKYLFRKEGQNVTLSCEQNLNHDAMYWYRQDPGQGLRLIYYSQIVNDFQKGDIAEGYSVSREKKESFPLTVTSAQKNPTAFYLCASSLGARNTEAFFGQGTRLTVV.

The chain joins TRBV4-1 to TRBJ2-6; no clear D. Trimming shortened V by 0 bases and J by 4 bases, and 7 bases separated the two germline ends. The V gene's germline CDR1 is MGHRA and CDR2 YSYEKL. This CDR3 has 15 residues. This CDR3 is CASSQDRWGANVLTF. DNA for the CDR3: TGCGCCAGCAGCCAAGATCGATGGGGGGCCAACGTCCTGACTTTC.

This chain links TRBV6-4 with TRBJ2-7; TRBD1 matches 9 bases. CDR3 size: 16 residues. Germline assignment: CDR1 MRHNA and CDR2 SNTAGT. Trimming took 4 bases from V and 6 from J; bases not matched to a gene: 13. The CDR3 spells CASSATGTGSFLEQYF. The CDR3 region has the DNA TGTGCCAGCAGTGCTACCGGGACAGGGTCCTTCCTCGAGCAGTACTTC.

The rearrangement joins TRBV6-6 to TRBJ2-5, with 7 bases aligning to TRBD1. Germline V CDR1 and CDR2: MNHNY, SVGAGI (reference sequence). V lost 6 bases and J lost 1; bases outside the gene matches: 8. This CDR3 has 15 residues. The DNA for the CDR3 is TGTGCCAGCAGCCCCGACAGGGTTCGCCAAGAGACCCAGTACTTC. Its translation is CASSPDRVRQETQYF.

Worth noting for this clone: Other DNA variants within this sample encode the same CDR3. V and J are TRBV5-1 and TRBJ2-5, with D unclear. CDR1 is SGHRS and CDR2 is YFSETQ in the germline V gene. CDR3 length: 13 residues. V was shortened by 4 bases and J by 1 base, with 8 bases between the two germline ends. The CDR3 sequence is CASSLDLQETQYF. CDR3 DNA: TGCGCCAGCAGCCTCGACCTCCAAGAGACCCAGTACTTC.

The chain joins TRBV14 to TRBJ2-7; the D gene is possibly TRBD1 (5 bases). Trimming shortened V by 2 bases and J by 3 bases, and 14 bases separated the two germline ends. Looked up from germline, CDR1 is SGHDN and CDR2 is FVKESK. The CDR3 sequence is 15 residues long. Here the CDR3 reads CASSQLGQTDYEQYF. CDR3 DNA sequence: TGTGCCAGCAGCCAATTGGGGCAGACAGACTACGAGCAGTACTTC.

The chain combines TRBV30 with TRBJ2-7; tentatively, D is TRBD2 (6 bases). Germline lookup yields CDR1 GTSNPN and CDR2 SVGIG (reference sequence). The CDR3 runs 16 residues. The V end was cut by 1 base, the J end by 6 bases, with 22 bases between. In nucleotides, the CDR3 is TGTGCCTGGAGTGCCCGCCCCCCCGGGACTCCAGGCGAGCAGTACTTC. It translates to CAWSARPPGTPGEQYF.

The chain links TRBV5-4 to TRBJ2-2; 10 bases map to TRBD2. V shed 3 bases and J 4 bases; nucleotides not matched to a gene: 9. Per germline, CDR1 SGHNT and CDR2 YYREEE (reference sequence). The CDR3 has 17 amino acids. The CDR3 DNA reads TGTGCCAGCAGCTCTAACTTTATAGCGGGGGGCACCGGGGAGCTGTTTTTT. It yields the protein CASSSNFIAGGTGELFF.

The V gene is TRBV6-1, the J gene TRBJ1-2; D gene unclear. There are 11 residues in the CDR3. Germline V lookup: CDR1 MNHNS, CDR2 SASEGT. The germline V and J ends were trimmed by 3 bases and 13 bases, with 12 bases remaining between them. CDR3 coding DNA: TGTGCCAGCAGTGACATCCAGGCCGGCACCTTC. It translates to CASSDIQAGTF.

This chain connects TRBV6-6 to TRBJ2-3, with 8 bases identical to TRBD2. The CDR3 is 15 amino acids. V lost 7 bases and J lost 8; bases outside the gene matches: 14. Germline V gene data show CDR1 as MNHNY and CDR2 as SVGAGI (reference sequence). CDR3 amino acids: CASTDPGLDFGTQYF. The CDR3 DNA reads as TGTGCCAGCACTGACCCGGGACTAGATTTCGGTACGCAGTATTTT.

On this clone itself: The junction differs from germline at one of its ends, possibly a read error. The rearrangement uses TRBV11-2 and TRBJ2-7; D perhaps matches TRBD1 (7 bases). CDR1 is SGHAT and CDR2 is FQNNGV in the germline V gene. This CDR3 comprises 12 residues. This chain's CDR3 is CASSRQGLSPIF. DNA for the CDR3: TGTGCCAGCAGCCGACAGGGACTTTCACCTATCTTC.

The rearrangement links TRBV29-1 to TRBJ2-5, with 8 bases fitting TRBD2. Germline V gives CDR1 SQVTM, CDR2 ANQGSEA. This CDR3 region has 13 residues. V was clipped by 7 bases and J by 5 bases; unmatched bases: 9. CDR3 residues: CSGDATSGETQYF. The CDR3 nucleotides are TGCAGCGGGGATGCAACTAGCGGTGAGACCCAGTACTTC.

The CDR3 spells CASSSDRGGEQYF. The DNA for the CDR3 is TGTGCCAGTAGTTCGGACAGGGGTGGCGAGCAGTACTTC. The chain couples TRBV19 to TRBJ2-7, with 9 nucleotides matching TRBD1. Germline assignment: CDR1 LNHDA and CDR2 SQIVND (reference sequence). The CDR3 spans 13 residues. V was clipped by 5 bases and J by 6 bases; unmatched bases: 5.

CDR3 sequence reads: CASSSLANTEAFF. DNA of the CDR3: TGTGCCAGCAGTTCTCTGGCGAACACTGAAGCTTTCTTT. The chain links TRBV27 to TRBJ1-1; D unclear. This CDR3 has 13 amino acids. V lost 4 bases and J 1 base, leaving 7 bases between the germline ends. The germline V gene has CDR1 MNHEY and CDR2 SMNVEV (reference sequence).

With respect to this clone: Other DNA sequences from this sample encode an identical CDR3 as well. The genes are TRBV19 and TRBJ2-7, with no clear D. The V gene lost 5 bases and the J gene lost 3 bases, with 5 bases spanning the gap. There are 11 residues in the CDR3. Per the germline V gene, CDR1 is LNHDA and CDR2 is SQIVND (reference sequence). DNA of the CDR3: TGTGCCAGTAGTGCTGGCTACGAGCAGTACTTC. Its translation: CASSAGYEQYF.

V is TRBV10-2 and J is TRBJ1-2; D unresolved. V was pared by 7 bases and J by 4 bases, with 7 bases between. The germline gives CDR1 WSHSY, CDR2 SAAADI. This CDR3 spans 11 amino acids. The DNA of the CDR3 is TGCGCCAGCACGTTTGCCTATGGCTACACCTTC. It yields the protein CASTFAYGYTF.